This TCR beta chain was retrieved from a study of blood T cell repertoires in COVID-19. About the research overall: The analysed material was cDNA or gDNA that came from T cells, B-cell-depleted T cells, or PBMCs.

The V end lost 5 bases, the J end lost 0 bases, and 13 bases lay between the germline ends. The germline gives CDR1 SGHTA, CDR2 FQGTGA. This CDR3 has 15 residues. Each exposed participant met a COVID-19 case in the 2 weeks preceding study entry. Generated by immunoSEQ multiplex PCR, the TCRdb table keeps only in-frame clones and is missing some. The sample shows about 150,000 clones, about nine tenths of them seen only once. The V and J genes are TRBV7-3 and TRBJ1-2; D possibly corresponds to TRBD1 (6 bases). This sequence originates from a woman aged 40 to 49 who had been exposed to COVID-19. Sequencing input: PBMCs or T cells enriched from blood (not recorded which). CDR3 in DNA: TGTGCCAGCAGCCCCAACAGGGAGACTAACTATGGCTACACCTTC. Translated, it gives CASSPNRETNYGYTF.